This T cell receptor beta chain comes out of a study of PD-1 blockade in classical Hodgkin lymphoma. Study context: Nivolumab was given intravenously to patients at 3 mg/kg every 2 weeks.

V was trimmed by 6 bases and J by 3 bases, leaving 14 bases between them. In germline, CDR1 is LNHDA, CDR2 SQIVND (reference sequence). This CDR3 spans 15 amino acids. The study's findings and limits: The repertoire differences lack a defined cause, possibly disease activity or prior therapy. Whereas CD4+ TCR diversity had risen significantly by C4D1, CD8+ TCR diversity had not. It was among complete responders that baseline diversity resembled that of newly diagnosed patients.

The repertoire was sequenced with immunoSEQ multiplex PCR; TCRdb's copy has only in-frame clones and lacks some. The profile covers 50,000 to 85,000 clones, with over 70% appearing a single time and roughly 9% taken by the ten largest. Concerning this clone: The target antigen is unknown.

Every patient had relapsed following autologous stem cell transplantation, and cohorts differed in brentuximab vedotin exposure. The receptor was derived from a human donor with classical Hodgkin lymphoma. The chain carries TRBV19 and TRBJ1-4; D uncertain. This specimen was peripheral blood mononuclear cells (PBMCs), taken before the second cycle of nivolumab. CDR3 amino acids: CASSYSSGSNEKLFF. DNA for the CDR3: TGTGCCAGTAGCTATTCTTCCGGGTCTAATGAAAAACTGTTTTTT.